The 28 T cell receptor beta chains presented below share a single source sample, sequenced in a study of early T cells in non-severe SARS-CoV-2 infection. TCRdb fed the 5' RACE reads into MiXCR, producing one record per CDR3 protein. The sample records about 31,000 distinct CDR3 sequences, roughly 5.3% being singletons. Sequenced material: whole blood. The receptors were gathered from an adult who was a healthcare worker with PCR-confirmed SARS-CoV-2 infection or an uninfected control (not recorded which).

This clonotype came up many times. This sequence joins TRBV10-3 and TRBJ2-1; 8 bases are shared with TRBD2. This CDR3 region has 17 residues. Germline trimming cut 6 bases from V and 1 base from J; bases unmatched to any gene: 11. Per the germline V gene, CDR1 is ENHRY and CDR2 is SYGVKD. CDR3 sequence reads: CAISDGGSGRSYNEQFF. The CDR3 DNA is TGTGCCATCAGCGATGGTGGGAGCGGGAGATCCTACAATGAGCAGTTCTTC.

This clonotype has ten or more counts. V gene TRBV25-1 combines with J gene TRBJ2-7, with 7 nucleotides matching TRBD1. Per germline, CDR1 MGHDK and CDR2 SYGVNS. The CDR3 extends over 16 amino acids. The junction had 8 bases not matched to a gene; V was cut back by 1 base and J by 2 bases. CDR3 protein: CASSEFRTGETYEQYF. In DNA form, the CDR3 reads TGTGCCAGCAGTGAATTCAGAACAGGGGAGACCTACGAGCAGTACTTC.

This clonotype was counted many times. The chain recombines TRBV3-1 with TRBJ2-1; 9 nucleotides line up with TRBD2. The V gene's germline CDR1 is LGHDT and CDR2 YNNKEL (reference sequence). V lost 0 bases and J lost 8; bases outside the gene matches: 8. The CDR3 runs 16 residues. This CDR3 reads CASSQDKLAGHYEQFF. Here the CDR3 DNA reads TGTGCCAGCAGCCAAGACAAACTAGCGGGTCACTATGAGCAGTTCTTC.

This clonotype was seen a handful of times. V is TRBV6-2 or TRBV6-3 and J is TRBJ2-7, with D perhaps TRBD1 or TRBD2 (5 bases each). CDR3 size: 18 residues. V was shortened by 10 bases and J by 2 bases, with 30 bases between the two germline ends. CDR1 and CDR2 (germline): MNHEY, SVGEGT. The CDR3 region has the DNA TGTGCCATGCTTGAGCCCAGGGTAACATGGCGGGCCCCCTACGAGCAGTACTTC. Translated, it gives CAMLEPRVTWRAPYEQYF.

This clonotype was picked up many times. The chain links TRBV5-1 to TRBJ1-2, with D perhaps TRBD1 (6 bases). Deletions cut 4 bases from V and 2 bases from J, with 12 bases between. The CDR3 is 14 residues long. Per the germline V gene, CDR1 is SGHRS and CDR2 is YFSETQ. In DNA form, the CDR3 reads TGCGCCAGCAGCCAGGGAAGGGGGAACTATGGCTACACCTTC. It encodes CASSQGRGNYGYTF. The full variable domain, with the rest looked up from reference TRBV5-1 and TRBJ1-2, is KAGVTQTPRYLIKTRGQQVTLSCSPISGHRSVSWYQQTPGQGLQFLFEYFSETQRNKGNFPGRFSGRQFSNSRSEMNVSTLELGDSALYLCASSQGRGNYGYTFGSGTRLTVV.

Ten or more counts support this clonotype. This chain uses TRBV7-6 with TRBJ2-1, with D perhaps TRBD2 (5 bases). Germline CDR1 is SGHVS and CDR2 is FNYEAQ. The CDR3 spans 16 residues. V lost 1 base and J lost 0, with 10 bases in between. The CDR3 loop is CASSLGGAVSYNEQFF. CDR3 DNA: TGTGCCAGCAGCTTAGGGGGAGCGGTCTCCTACAATGAGCAGTTCTTC.

This clonotype was counted a few times. The chain carries TRBV11-3 and TRBJ2-1; 12 nucleotides match TRBD2. Germline V gene data show CDR1 as SGHNT and CDR2 as YENEEA. The CDR3 has 17 amino acids. Trimming removed 3 bases from V and 1 base from J; junction bases left unmatched: 4. The CDR3 loop reads CASSLKTSGRSYNEQFF. In DNA, the CDR3 is TGTGCCAGCAGCTTGAAAACTAGCGGGAGGTCCTACAATGAGCAGTTCTTC. The variable domain in full, completed from reference TRBV11-3 and TRBJ2-1, reads EAGVVQSPRYKIIEKKQPVAFWCNPISGHNTLYWYLQNLGQGPELLIRYENEEAVDDSQLPKDRFSAERLKGVDSTLKIQPAELGDSAVYLCASSLKTSGRSYNEQFFGPGTRLTVL.

This clonotype has a count of ten or more. The V and J genes are TRBV11-2 and TRBJ1-3; D remains unclear. Germline lookup yields CDR1 SGHAT and CDR2 FQNNGV. Trimming left V 1 base short and J 0 bases short, with 10 bases between. The CDR3 consists of 16 residues. CDR3 coding DNA: TGTGCCAGCAGCTTAGGCCCTCAAGGCTCTGGAAACACCATATATTTT. Translating it yields CASSLGPQGSGNTIYF.

The CDR3 loop is CASTLGWGGPGETQYF. CDR3 nucleotides: TGTGCCAGCACCCTAGGCTGGGGCGGCCCGGGGGAGACCCAGTACTTC. The chain couples TRBV7-9 to TRBJ2-5; D tentatively reads TRBD1 or TRBD2 (5 bases each). Trimming removed 7 bases from V and 5 bases from J, with 23 bases in between. CDR1 SEHNR and CDR2 FQNEAQ come from the germline V gene (reference sequence). This CDR3 region has 16 residues.

This clonotype was detected a few times. The CDR3 nucleotides read TGTGCCTGGGGGAGGAACAATGAGCAGTTCTTC. It translates to CAWGRNNEQFF. This chain uses TRBV30 with TRBJ2-1; tentative D call: TRBD2 (6 bases). V lost 5 bases and J 5 bases, leaving 7 bases between the germline ends. CDR1 and CDR2 (germline): GTSNPN, SVGIG (reference sequence). This CDR3 region has 11 residues.

This clonotype occurred many times. V usage is TRBV20-1 and J usage is TRBJ2-7; D possibly corresponds to TRBD1 (6 bases). Looked up from germline, CDR1 is DFQATT and CDR2 is SNEGSKA (reference sequence). CDR3 length equals 16 residues. Trimming removed 1 base from V and 0 bases from J, with 16 bases in between. CDR3 DNA: TGCAGTGCTAGAGGGCAGGGGAAGAGTGGCTCCTACGAGCAGTACTTC. Translating it yields CSARGQGKSGSYEQYF.

This chain connects TRBV11-2 to TRBJ1-6; D gene uncertain. CDR3 size: 16 residues. Germline V gene lookup returns CDR1 SGHAT and CDR2 FQNNGV. Trimming pared 1 base from V and 5 bases from J, leaving 12 bases between. The CDR3 is CASSLAGLGHNSPLHF. DNA of the CDR3: TGTGCCAGCAGCTTAGCGGGCCTCGGCCATAATTCACCCCTCCACTTT.

This clonotype came up a few times. The chain has TRBV7-3 and TRBJ2-7; the match to TRBD2 covers 7 bases. This CDR3 region has 15 residues. Germline CDR1 and CDR2: SGHTA and FQGTGA. The junction had 9 bases not matched to a gene; V was cut back by 4 bases and J by 3 bases. The CDR3 DNA reads as TGTGCCAGCAGCTGGGTCCGGGAGGTTATCTACGAGCAGTACTTC. Translating it yields CASSWVREVIYEQYF.

The chain is built from TRBV12-3 or TRBV12-4 and TRBJ1-1; D is unclear. Trimming cost V 2 bases and J 1 base, with 11 bases left between them. The CDR3 has 15 residues. In DNA, the CDR3 is TGTGCCAGCAGTTTAATGGGGTTTCGGAACACTGAAGCTTTCTTT. Its translation: CASSLMGFRNTEAFF.

The V gene is TRBV6-1, the J gene TRBJ1-2; a possible D gene is TRBD1 (5 bases). Trimming removed 6 bases at V and 4 bases at J, with 18 bases between. There are 15 residues in the CDR3. The germline gives CDR1 MNHNS, CDR2 SASEGT. CDR3 sequence reads: CASRPRVVGIYGYTF. In DNA form, the CDR3 reads TGTGCCAGCAGGCCCAGGGTCGTAGGGATCTATGGCTACACCTTC.

This clonotype was counted ten times or more. The V call is TRBV18, the J call TRBJ2-3, with D perhaps being TRBD1 or TRBD2 (5 bases each). V was cut by 0 bases and J by 6 bases, with 19 bases left in between. Looked up from germline, CDR1 is KGHSH and CDR2 is LQKENI. The CDR3 loop spans 17 amino acids. The CDR3 spells CASSPPLSGTLTDTQYF. The CDR3 DNA sequence: TGTGCCAGCTCACCACCGCTCTCAGGGACCCTGACGGATACGCAGTATTTT.

The chain uses TRBV28 and TRBJ2-7, with D tentatively TRBD2 (5 bases). CDR3 length: 11 amino acids. Germline CDR1 reads MDHEN; CDR2 reads SYDVKM. Deletions cut 8 bases from V and 13 bases from J, with 18 bases between. The DNA of the CDR3 is TGTGCCAGCGTTGAGGGAAACAAGCTCTACTTC. This encodes CASVEGNKLYF.

This clonotype showed up just a few times. V is TRBV6-5 and J is TRBJ2-1; 7 bases align to TRBD1. The germline CDR1 and CDR2 sequences are MNHEY and SVGAGI. Unmatched junction bases numbered 2, after V lost 6 bases and J lost 0 bases. The CDR3 spans 14 residues. CDR3 nucleotide sequence: TGTGCCAGCAGAAGGGGGCTCTCCTACAATGAGCAGTTCTTC. Its translation: CASRRGLSYNEQFF.

This clonotype was seen more than once but under ten times. The V gene is TRBV18, the J gene TRBJ2-7; the D gene is possibly TRBD2 (5 bases). The CDR3 extends over 14 amino acids. From germline, CDR1 is KGHSH and CDR2 LQKENI. V lost 4 bases to trimming and J lost 1 base, with 11 bases between them. Here the CDR3 reads CASSLDWGSYEQYF. CDR3 nucleotide sequence: TGTGCCAGCTCACTGGACTGGGGTTCCTACGAGCAGTACTTC.

This clonotype has only a few counts. The chain links TRBV29-1 to TRBJ2-2, with 7 bases identical to TRBD1. Trimming removed 5 bases from V and 1 base from J; junction bases left unmatched: 4. The CDR3 consists of 14 residues. Germline loops: CDR1 SQVTM, CDR2 ANQGSEA. CDR3 bases: TGCAGCGTTAAATACAGGGGGAACACCGGGGAGCTGTTTTTT. This sequence encodes CSVKYRGNTGELFF.

In its sample, this clonotype was seen many times. This chain connects TRBV20-1 to TRBJ2-7; TRBD1 agrees at 9 bases. CDR1 and CDR2 (germline): DFQATT, SNEGSKA (reference sequence). The CDR3 loop spans 13 amino acids. The ends lost 5 bases at V and 5 bases at J; junction bases unmatched: 7. In DNA form, the CDR3 reads TGCAGTGCTGGAGGACAGGGGAGAAACGAGCAGTACTTC. Translating it yields CSAGGQGRNEQYF.

Many counts were recorded for this clonotype. The gene calls are TRBV6-5 and TRBJ2-5; 8 positions agree with TRBD1. The V gene end was trimmed by 6 bases and the J gene end by 5 bases; junction bases not matched to a gene: 8. The CDR3 extends over 14 amino acids. Germline CDR1 reads MNHEY; CDR2 reads SVGAGI. For the CDR3, the DNA is TGTGCCAGCAGGCTTACCAGGGGGCGGGAGACCCAGTACTTC. Protein sequence: CASRLTRGRETQYF.

The chain couples TRBV29-1 to TRBJ2-6, with unresolved D. CDR1 and CDR2 (germline): SQVTM, ANQGSEA. The CDR3 covers 13 residues. V was shortened by 6 bases and J by 0 bases, with 6 bases between the two germline ends. The chain's CDR3 is CSVYSSGANVLTF. The CDR3 region has the DNA TGCAGCGTATACAGCTCTGGGGCCAACGTCCTGACTTTC.

The chain has TRBV29-1 and TRBJ2-1; D not certain. Trimming took 4 bases from V and 0 from J, leaving 7 bases between them. CDR3 length: 13 residues. CDR1 and CDR2 (germline): SQVTM, ANQGSEA. The CDR3 loop is CSVVTYSYNEQFF. The CDR3 DNA reads TGCAGCGTTGTTACTTACTCCTACAATGAGCAGTTCTTC.

This clonotype was seen many times. The CDR3 region is CATSAPQGGSGANVLTF. The CDR3 DNA is TGTGCCACCAGTGCGCCGCAGGGGGGCTCTGGGGCCAACGTCCTGACTTTC. V and J are TRBV24-1 and TRBJ2-6; D may be TRBD1 (7 bases). Trimming cost V 5 bases and J 0 bases, with 13 bases left between them. The CDR3 spans 17 residues. CDR1 is KGHDR and CDR2 is SFDVKD in the germline V gene.

In this sample, this clonotype turned up a few times. The rearrangement uses TRBV7-9 and TRBJ2-3, with 8 bases identical to TRBD2. V gave up 5 bases and J gave up 4 bases; unmatched junction bases: 8. CDR1 and CDR2 from the germline V gene are SEHNR and FQNEAQ (reference sequence). This CDR3 region has 15 residues. The CDR3 DNA reads as TGTGCCAGCAGCCCCGGGACTAGATGGGCAGATACGCAGTATTTT. Amino acids: CASSPGTRWADTQYF.

In this sample, this clonotype turned up many times. The V call is TRBV4-3, the J call TRBJ1-2, with 9 bases matching TRBD1. Germline lookup yields CDR1 LGHNA and CDR2 YSLEER. V lost 0 bases, J lost 8 bases, and 4 bases stayed unmatched. The CDR3 has 14 residues. CDR3 loop: CASSQEQGARGYTF. Written as DNA, the CDR3 is TGCGCCAGCAGCCAAGAACAGGGGGCGCGGGGCTACACCTTC.

This clonotype was counted between two and nine times. The CDR3 protein is CSAVGLAKNIQYF. CDR3 sequence (DNA): TGCAGTGCGGTGGGGCTAGCCAAAAACATTCAGTACTTC. The V call is TRBV20-1, the J call TRBJ2-4; tentatively, D is TRBD1 (5 bases). Trimming removed 6 bases from V and 0 bases from J, with 9 bases in between. CDR1 is DFQATT and CDR2 is SNEGSKA in the germline V gene (reference sequence). The length of the CDR3 is 13 residues.